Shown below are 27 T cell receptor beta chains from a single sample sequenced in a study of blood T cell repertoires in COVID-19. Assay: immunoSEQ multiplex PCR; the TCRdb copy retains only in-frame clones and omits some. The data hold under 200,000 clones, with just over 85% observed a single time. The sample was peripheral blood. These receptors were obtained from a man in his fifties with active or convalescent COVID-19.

CDR3 protein: CASSTVPYEQYF. CDR3 DNA sequence: TGTGCCAGCTCGACAGTACCCTACGAGCAGTACTTC. The rearrangement uses TRBV25-1 and TRBJ2-7, with D possibly being TRBD1 (5 bases). V lost 8 bases, J lost 2 bases, and 10 bases lay in between. The length of the CDR3 is 12 residues. Looked up from germline, CDR1 is MGHDK and CDR2 is SYGVNS.

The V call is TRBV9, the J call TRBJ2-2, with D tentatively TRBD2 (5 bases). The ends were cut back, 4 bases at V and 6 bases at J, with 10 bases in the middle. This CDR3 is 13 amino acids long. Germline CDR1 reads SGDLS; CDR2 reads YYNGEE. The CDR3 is CASSIGLAGELFF. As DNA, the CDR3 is TGTGCCAGCAGCATCGGACTTGCCGGGGAGCTGTTTTTT.

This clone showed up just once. DNA of the CDR3: TGCAGCGTTGAAGGAGTTAGCGGGGGGAGCTCCTACGAGCAGTACTTC. Its translation is CSVEGVSGGSSYEQYF. The chain employs TRBV29-1 and TRBJ2-7, with 10 bases matching TRBD2. V was pared by 1 base and J by 0 bases, with 6 bases of the junction left unmatched. This CDR3 is built from 16 residues. The germline V gene encodes CDR1 SQVTM and CDR2 ANQGSEA.

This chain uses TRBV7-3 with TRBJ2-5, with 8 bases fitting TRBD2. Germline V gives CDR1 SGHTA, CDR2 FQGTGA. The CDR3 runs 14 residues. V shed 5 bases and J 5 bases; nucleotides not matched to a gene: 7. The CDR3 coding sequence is TGTGCCAGCAGCCCCGGGGGGGGTTGGGAGACCCAGTACTTC. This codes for CASSPGGGWETQYF.

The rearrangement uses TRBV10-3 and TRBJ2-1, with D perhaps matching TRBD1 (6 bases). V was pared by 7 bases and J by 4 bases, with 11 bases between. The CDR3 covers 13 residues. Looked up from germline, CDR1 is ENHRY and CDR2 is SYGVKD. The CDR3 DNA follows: TGTGCCATCACCAGGGACATTTACAATGAGCAGTTCTTC. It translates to CAITRDIYNEQFF.

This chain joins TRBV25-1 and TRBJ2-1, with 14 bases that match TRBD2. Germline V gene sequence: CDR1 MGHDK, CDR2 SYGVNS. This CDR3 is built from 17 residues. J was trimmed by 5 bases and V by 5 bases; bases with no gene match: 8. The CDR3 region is CASSLQGLAGAHNEQFF. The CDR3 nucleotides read TGTGCCAGCAGTCTCCAGGGACTAGCGGGAGCTCACAATGAGCAGTTCTTC.

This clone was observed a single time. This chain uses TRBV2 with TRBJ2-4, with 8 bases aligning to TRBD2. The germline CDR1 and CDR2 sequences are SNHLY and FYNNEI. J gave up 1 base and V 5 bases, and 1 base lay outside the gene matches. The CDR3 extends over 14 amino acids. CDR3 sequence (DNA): TGTGCCAGCAGTTCTAGCGGGGCCAAAAACATTCAGTACTTC. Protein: CASSSSGAKNIQYF.

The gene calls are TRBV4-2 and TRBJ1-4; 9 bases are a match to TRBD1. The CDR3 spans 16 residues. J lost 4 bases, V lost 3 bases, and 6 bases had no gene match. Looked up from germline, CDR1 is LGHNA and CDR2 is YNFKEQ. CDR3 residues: CASSHGTGRGNEKLFF. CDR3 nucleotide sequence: TGTGCCAGCAGCCACGGGACAGGGAGGGGTAATGAAAAACTGTTTTTT.

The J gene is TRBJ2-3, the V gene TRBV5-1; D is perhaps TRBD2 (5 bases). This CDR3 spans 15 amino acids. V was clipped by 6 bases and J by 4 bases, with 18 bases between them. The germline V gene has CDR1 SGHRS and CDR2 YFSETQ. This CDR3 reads CASTNTLASSDTQYF. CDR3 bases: TGCGCCAGCACGAATACCCTAGCTTCCTCAGATACGCAGTATTTT.

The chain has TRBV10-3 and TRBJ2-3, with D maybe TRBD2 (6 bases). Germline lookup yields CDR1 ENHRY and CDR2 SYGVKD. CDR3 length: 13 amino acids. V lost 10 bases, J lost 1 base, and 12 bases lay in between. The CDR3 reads CATWRGRTDTQYF. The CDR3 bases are TGTGCCACCTGGCGGGGACGCACAGATACGCAGTATTTT.

CDR3 nucleotides: TGTGCCAGTAGTTTCCTGTTAGAGGCCGGGGAGCTGTTTTTT. It yields the protein CASSFLLEAGELFF. The chain uses TRBV19 and TRBJ2-2; D uncertain. The V gene's germline CDR1 is LNHDA and CDR2 SQIVND (reference sequence). V lost 5 bases, J lost 6 bases, and 13 bases lay in between. The CDR3 length is 14 residues. The whole variable domain, filled in from reference TRBV19 and TRBJ2-2, reads DGGITQSPKYLFRKEGQNVTLSCEQNLNHDAMYWYRQDPGQGLRLIYYSQIVNDFQKGDIAEGYSVSREKKESFPLTVTSAQKNPTAFYLCASSFLLEAGELFFGEGSRLTVL.

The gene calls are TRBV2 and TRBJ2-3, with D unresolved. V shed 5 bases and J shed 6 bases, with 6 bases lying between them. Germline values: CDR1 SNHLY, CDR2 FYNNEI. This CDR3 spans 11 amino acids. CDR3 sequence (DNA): TGTGCCAGCAGTCCTGTGGATACGCAGTATTTT. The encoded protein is CASSPVDTQYF.

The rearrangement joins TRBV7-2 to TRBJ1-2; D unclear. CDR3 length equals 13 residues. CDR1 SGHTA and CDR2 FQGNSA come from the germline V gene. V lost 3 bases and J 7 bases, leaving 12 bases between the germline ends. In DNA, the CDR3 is TGTGCCAGCAGCTTCGTCCATGAGGGTGGCTACACCTTC. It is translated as CASSFVHEGGYTF. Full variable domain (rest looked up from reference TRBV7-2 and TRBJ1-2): GAGVSQSPSNKVTEKGKDVELRCDPISGHTALYWYRQSLGQGLEFLIYFQGNSAPDKSGLPSDRFSAERTGGSVSTLTIQRTQQEDSAVYLCASSFVHEGGYTFGSGTRLTVV.

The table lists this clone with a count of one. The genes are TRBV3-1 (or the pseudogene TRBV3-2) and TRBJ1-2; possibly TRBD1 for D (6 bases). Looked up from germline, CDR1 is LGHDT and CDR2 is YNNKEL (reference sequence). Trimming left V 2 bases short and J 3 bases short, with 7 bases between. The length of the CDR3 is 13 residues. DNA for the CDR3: TGTGCCAGCAGCCAACGACAGGACTATGGCTACACCTTC. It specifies CASSQRQDYGYTF.

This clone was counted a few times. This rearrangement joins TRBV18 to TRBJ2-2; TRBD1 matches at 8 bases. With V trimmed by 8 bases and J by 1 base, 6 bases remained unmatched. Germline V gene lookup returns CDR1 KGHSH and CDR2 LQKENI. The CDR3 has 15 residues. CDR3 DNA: TGTGCCAGCCGGACAGGGTCCGGGAACACCGGGGAGCTGTTTTTT. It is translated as CASRTGSGNTGELFF.

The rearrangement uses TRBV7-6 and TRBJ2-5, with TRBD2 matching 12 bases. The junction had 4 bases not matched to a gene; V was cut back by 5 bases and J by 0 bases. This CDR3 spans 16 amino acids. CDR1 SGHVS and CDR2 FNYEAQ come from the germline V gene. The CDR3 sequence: CASSARTSGNQETQYF. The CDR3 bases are TGTGCCAGCAGCGCCCGGACTAGCGGGAACCAAGAGACCCAGTACTTC.

CDR3 nucleotide sequence: TGTGCCAGCAGCTACCGGACAGGGAACTCTGGAAACACCATATATTTT. This gives the protein CASSYRTGNSGNTIYF. V usage is TRBV7-8 and J usage is TRBJ1-3; 8 nucleotides agree with TRBD1. There are 16 residues in the CDR3. Germline CDR1 and CDR2: SGHVS and FQNEAQ. J gave up 0 bases and V 4 bases, and 5 bases lay outside the gene matches.

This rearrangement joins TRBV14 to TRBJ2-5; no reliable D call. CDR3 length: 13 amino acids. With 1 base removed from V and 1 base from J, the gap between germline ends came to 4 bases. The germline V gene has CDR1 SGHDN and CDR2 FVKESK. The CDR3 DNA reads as TGTGCCAGCAGCCAAGCGGGCCAAGAGACCCAGTACTTC. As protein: CASSQAGQETQYF.

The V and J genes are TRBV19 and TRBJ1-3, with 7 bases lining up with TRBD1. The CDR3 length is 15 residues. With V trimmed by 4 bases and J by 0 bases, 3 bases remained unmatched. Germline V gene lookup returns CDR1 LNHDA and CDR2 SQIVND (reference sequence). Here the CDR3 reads CASSKGQPSGNTIYF. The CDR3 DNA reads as TGTGCCAGTAGTAAGGGACAGCCCTCTGGAAACACCATATATTTT.

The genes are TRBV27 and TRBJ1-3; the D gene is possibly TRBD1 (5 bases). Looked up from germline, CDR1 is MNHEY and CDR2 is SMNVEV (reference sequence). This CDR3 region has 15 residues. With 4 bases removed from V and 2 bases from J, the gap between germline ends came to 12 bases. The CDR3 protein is CASSSKGAPGNTIYF. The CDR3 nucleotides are TGTGCCAGCAGTTCAAAAGGGGCTCCTGGAAACACCATATATTTT.

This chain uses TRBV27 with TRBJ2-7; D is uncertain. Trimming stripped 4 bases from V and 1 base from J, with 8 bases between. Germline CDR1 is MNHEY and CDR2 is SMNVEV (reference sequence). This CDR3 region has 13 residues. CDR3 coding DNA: TGTGCCAGCAGTTCGGCCGGGTCCTACGAGCAGTACTTC. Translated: CASSSAGSYEQYF.

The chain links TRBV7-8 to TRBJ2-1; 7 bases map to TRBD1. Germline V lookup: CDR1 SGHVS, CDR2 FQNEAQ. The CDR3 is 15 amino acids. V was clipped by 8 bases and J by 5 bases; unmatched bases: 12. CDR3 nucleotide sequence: TGTGCCAGCCACGGTCGAACAGGGGTAAACAATGAGCAGTTCTTC. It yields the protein CASHGRTGVNNEQFF. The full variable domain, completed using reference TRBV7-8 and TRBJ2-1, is GAGVSQSPRYKVAKRGQDVALRCDPISGHVSLFWYQQALGQGPEFLTYFQNEAQLDKSGLPSDRFFAERPEGSVSTLKIQRTQQEDSAVYLCASHGRTGVNNEQFFGPGTRLTVL.

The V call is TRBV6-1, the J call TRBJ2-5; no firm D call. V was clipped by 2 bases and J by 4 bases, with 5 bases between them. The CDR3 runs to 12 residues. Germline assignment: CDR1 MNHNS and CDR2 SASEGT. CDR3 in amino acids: CASSESRETQYF. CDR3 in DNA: TGTGCCAGCAGTGAATCTCGAGAGACCCAGTACTTC.

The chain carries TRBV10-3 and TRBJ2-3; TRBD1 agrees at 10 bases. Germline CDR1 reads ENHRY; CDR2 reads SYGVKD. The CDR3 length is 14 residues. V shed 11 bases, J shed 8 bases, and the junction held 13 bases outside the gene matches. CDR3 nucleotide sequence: TGTGCCGCGGCCCCGGGACAGGGGACTGGTACGCAGTATTTT. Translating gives CAAAPGQGTGTQYF.

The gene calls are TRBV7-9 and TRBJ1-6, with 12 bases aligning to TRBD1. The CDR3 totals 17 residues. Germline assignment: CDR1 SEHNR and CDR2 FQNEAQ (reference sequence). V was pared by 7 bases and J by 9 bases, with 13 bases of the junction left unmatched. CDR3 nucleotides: TGTGCCAGCACAGGGGACAGGGGGCGTTACTGGAGTTCACCCCTCCACTTT. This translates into CASTGDRGRYWSSPLHF.

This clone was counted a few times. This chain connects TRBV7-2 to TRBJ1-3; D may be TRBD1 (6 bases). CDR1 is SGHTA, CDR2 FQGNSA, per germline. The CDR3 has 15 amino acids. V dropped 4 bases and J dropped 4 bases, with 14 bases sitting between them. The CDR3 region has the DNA TGTGCCAGCAGCTATAACACAGGGTGGGGAAACACCATATATTTT. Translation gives CASSYNTGWGNTIYF.

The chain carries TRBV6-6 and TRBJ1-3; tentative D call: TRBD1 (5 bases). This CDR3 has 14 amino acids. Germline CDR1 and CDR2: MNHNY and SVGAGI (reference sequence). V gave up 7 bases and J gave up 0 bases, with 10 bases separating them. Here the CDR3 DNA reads TGTGCCAGCACGGGACTTAGCTCTGGAAACACCATATATTTT. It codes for CASTGLSSGNTIYF.